The 6 T cell receptor beta chains below were found in one sample sequenced in a study of blood T cell repertoires in COVID-19 (TCRdb year 2020). The library was made by the immunoSEQ multiplex PCR assay. TCRdb took this table from immuneACCESS and kept in-frame rearrangements with V and J called. Such tables lack part of the clones; where checked against another copy, unresolved V genes explain under half of the gap, and the rest is unexplained. In all, the sample holds some 330,000 clones, and approximately 90% of those were seen once. The top ten hold 3% to 4% of the sample. Specimen: peripheral blood. The receptors originated from a woman in her forties or fifties with active or convalescent COVID-19.

The J gene is TRBJ1-6, the V gene TRBV28, with 8 positions matching TRBD1. CDR1 is MDHEN and CDR2 is SYDVKM in the germline V gene. Losses at the gene ends were 5 bases for V and 7 bases for J; bases not matched to a gene: 16. The CDR3 totals 18 residues. In DNA, the CDR3 is TGTGCCAGCAGTCTGGGAGACTCGACAGGGGTTTACAATTCACCCCTCCACTTT. It is translated as CASSLGDSTGVYNSPLHF.

The chain couples TRBV7-2 to TRBJ2-1, with 10 bases matching TRBD2. This CDR3 has 13 amino acids. V trimming: 5 bases; J trimming: 7 bases; junction bases outside the gene matches: 2. Germline-derived CDR1 and CDR2 are SGHTA and FQGNSA. CDR3 nucleotides: TGTGCCAGCAGCACGACTAGCGGGAATGAGCAGTTCTTC. It codes for CASSTTSGNEQFF.

This clone occurred many times. This rearrangement joins TRBV12-5 to TRBJ1-5; 9 nucleotides agree with TRBD1. The CDR3 consists of 13 residues. The germline gives CDR1 LGHNT, CDR2 FRNRAP. J was trimmed by 5 bases and V by 6 bases; bases with no gene match: 2. CDR3 loop: CASGWDRDQPQHF. The CDR3 DNA reads TGTGCTAGTGGATGGGACAGGGATCAGCCCCAGCATTTT.

V is TRBV11-3 and J is TRBJ2-3; 7 positions match TRBD1. CDR1 and CDR2 from the germline V gene are SGHNT and YENEEA. Trimming took 4 bases from V and 2 from J; bases not matched to a gene: 3. This CDR3 is built from 14 residues. Here the CDR3 DNA reads TGTGCCAGCAGCTCCGGGACAGCCACAGATACGCAGTATTTT. It is translated as CASSSGTATDTQYF.

V gene TRBV7-3 combines with J gene TRBJ2-5; 9 positions agree with TRBD1. CDR1 is SGHTA, CDR2 FQGTGA, per germline. CDR3 size: 14 residues. Unmatched junction bases numbered 3, after V lost 5 bases and J lost 2 bases. This CDR3 reads CASSPGQGQETQYF. The CDR3 bases are TGTGCCAGCAGCCCGGGACAGGGACAAGAGACCCAGTACTTC.

The V gene is TRBV5-1, the J gene TRBJ2-1; 8 bases are shared with TRBD2. In germline, CDR1 is SGHRS, CDR2 YFSETQ. The V segment lost 0 bases and the J segment 2 bases; nucleotides outside the gene matches: 7. The length of the CDR3 is 17 residues. Here the CDR3 DNA reads TGCGCCAGCAGCTTGGGGGGTCTAGCGGGTCCCTACAATGAGCAGTTCTTC. Translating it yields CASSLGGLAGPYNEQFF.